Given below is one T cell receptor (beta chain) in context. In its sample, this clone was seen a few times. Its target antigen remains unknown. The input lacks base qualities; no much larger clone sits a single base away. In Seattle, one collaborating source enrolled patients while the infection was active and tracked those patients longitudinally over the course of disease. The collaborating institutions used their own protocols to collect whole blood in K2EDTA tubes. For TCRbeta analysis, collaborators shipped samples as frozen whole blood, isolated PBMCs, or DNA extracted from either of those sample types. These data belong to a study of blood T cell repertoires in COVID-19 (dated by TCRdb to between 2020 and 2021). Background on the whole study: The collaborator samples originated in the United States, Italy and Spain and spanned the acute and convalescent phases of COVID-19. The prospective study material was composed of cDNA or gDNA derived from T cells, B-cell-depleted T cells, or PBMCs. Subjects who had been exposed to COVID-19, were actively infected with it, or had recovered from it provided the deeply sampled blood TCRbeta repertoires that made up the dataset. The repertoires were released in a freely available public database meant as a resource for research on the immune response to SARS-CoV-2. The samples were drawn from the first 160 participants of the ongoing ImmuneRACE study and from roughly 1,300 subjects provided by 6 global collaborators. The sample metadata nearly always contained a de-identified subject ID, COVID-19 status, age in years and sex. Where available, HLA class I and class II types were obtained from metadata supplied by the sample provider rather than from assay-based typing.

Here is what the overall study found, with its caveats: Clinical and demographic metadata were provided uncurated, with the amount varying by source and participant.

TCRbeta CDR3 regions were amplified from genomic DNA by means of the immunoSEQ Assay, a bias-controlled multiplex PCR. On the study's bioinformatics: The number of nucleated cells in each sample was estimated from the amplification of reference gene primers within the assay. To quantify the absolute abundance of each unique TCRbeta CDR3 rearrangement, sequence reads were collapsed and filtered. Productive Simpson clonality was computed per sample as the square root of Simpson's diversity index over productive rearrangements. TCRdb obtained this table from immuneACCESS and retained in-frame rearrangements with V and J assigned. These tables miss some clones; where compared with another copy, unresolved V genes account for less than half of the shortfall, and the remainder is unexplained. That table supplies the V and J calls and clone size; D and trimming were determined from the DNA. For this sample the table gives around 160,000 clones, of which 85% to 90% were detected only once. The leading ten clones occupy around an eighth of the sample.

From a lookup of the germline V gene, CDR1 and CDR2 are MNHEY and SVGEGT. Compared with germline, V lacks 0 bases and J lacks 2 bases; bases without a gene match: 0. From the cysteine through the phenylalanine, the CDR3 covers 14 amino acids. Only CDR3 DNA is held: 42 bases, read in frame from base 1. The source of this sequence is a man aged 18 to 29 with COVID-19, enrolled during active disease. The specimen was peripheral blood. Recombination connected TRBV6-2 or TRBV6-3 to TRBJ2-7, with 8 bases matching TRBD2. The DNA reads TGTGCCAGCAGTTACTCGACTAGCGCCTACGAGCAGTACTTC. This encodes CASSYSTSAYEQYF.